This TCR beta chain originates from a study of cytomegalovirus exposure and HLA in healthy donors. This CDR3 comprises 17 residues. PCR involved 60 Vbeta and 13 Jbeta primers. Assay: immunoSEQ multiplex PCR; the TCRdb copy retains only in-frame clones and omits some. The data contain roughly 110,000 clones, around 75% of them singletons. The sequenced sample consisted of PBMCs. The chain is built from TRBV1 and TRBJ2-1; TRBD2, the table's D call, lacks a check against the DNA. TRBV1 is flagged as a pseudogene. This clonotype was obtained from a female donor in good health and CMV-seronegative. In DNA form, the CDR3 reads TGCACCAGCAGCCAGGATCTGACTAGCGGGAAAAACAATGAGCAGTTCTTC. Protein: CTSSQDLTSGKNNEQFF.